There are a few counts of the clone carrying this TCR beta chain. Its matching antigen is unknown. The sample comes from a study of shared clonotypes between healthy human individuals. CDR3 length equals 13 residues. Germline assignment: CDR1 LNHDA and CDR2 SQIVND (reference sequence). Trimming cost V 3 bases and J 6 bases, with 12 bases left between them. Data came from immunoSEQ multiplex PCR; TCRdb stores just in-frame clones and leaves some out. The sample has about 710,000 clones, roughly 72% seen once. Study-level results: Read depth was anticipated to influence clonotype sharing among donors. Estimated richness was generally greater in naive than memory subsets.

The J gene is TRBJ2-7, the V gene TRBV19; D remains ambiguous. The clonotype originates from a woman in her thirties in good health. Source material: memory CD4+ T cells sorted from blood. Subset of the sample: CD45RA-negative fraction. CDR3 in amino acids: CASSMAPSAEQYF. CDR3 sequence (DNA): TGTGCCAGTAGTATGGCCCCATCGGCCGAGCAGTACTTC.